This T cell receptor beta chain is drawn from a study of tumor and adjacent non-tumor tissue in lung cancer. Study overall: Histology: about 13 adenocarcinoma, a couple of squamous cell carcinoma, 1 small cell lung cancer. Aged roughly 31 to 85 years, patients included approximately 11 men and 5 women with stage I to III disease.

The template was RNA from unsorted bulk tissue. This non-tumor lung sample came from over 3 cm beyond the tumor edge. Study-level findings and limits: Tumor repertoires had a smaller top 100 clone share than normal lung.

In germline, CDR1 is ENHRY, CDR2 SYGVKD. The length of the CDR3 is 16 residues. V gave up 4 bases and J gave up 3 bases; unmatched junction bases: 9. Comment on this clonotype: The antigen is undetermined. Possible read error: a much larger clone is one base away.

TCRbeta libraries were built with three rounds of nested PCR, modified from ARM-PCR. TCRdb reprocessed the multiplex PCR reads with MiXCR, giving one entry per CDR3 protein. The profile shows approximately 120,000 distinct CDR3 sequences, about 61% of them singletons. Sequencing used distant non-tumor lung tissue. The sequence derives from a man between 60 and 75 years old with non-small cell lung cancer. The chain joins TRBV10-3 to TRBJ2-3; 8 bases line up with TRBD1. CDR3 sequence: CAISVSTGAVTDTQYF. CDR3 coding DNA: TGTGCCATCAGTGTATCGACAGGGGCTGTGACAGATACGCAGTATTTT.